This is a list of T cell receptor beta chains from one sample in a study of blood T cell repertoires in COVID-19. Sequencing was performed with immunoSEQ multiplex PCR; in TCRdb, only in-frame clones are kept and a portion is missing. The sample has over 15,000 clones; over 75% are singletons. Input material: peripheral blood. The origin of the receptors is a man between 35 and 55 years old with active or convalescent COVID-19. Both conserved end residues are part of each CDR3. A D gene is named only where the DNA matches it firmly. Only part of the rows carry a size: once, few, many, or a class if the clone is expanded.

D gene: .
J gene: TRBJ2-7
CDR3 length: 11
V gene: TRBV29-1
clone size: .
CDR3 DNA: TGCAGCGTTTACAGAGCCTACGAGCAGTACTTC
CDR3 protein: CSVYRAYEQYF

D gene: TRBD1
J gene: TRBJ2-5
CDR3 length: 13
V gene: TRBV12-5
clone size: .
CDR3 DNA: TGTGCTAGTGGCCAGGGGGCGCGGGAGACCCAGTACTTC
CDR3 protein: CASGQGARETQYF

D gene: TRBD2
J gene: TRBJ2-1
CDR3 length: 15
V gene: TRBV6-1
clone size: .
CDR3 DNA: TGTGCCAGCAGTGAGCGGGGGGGTGGCGACAATGAGCAGTTCTTC
CDR3 protein: CASSERGGGDNEQFF

D gene: .
J gene: TRBJ1-4
CDR3 length: 14
V gene: TRBV10-3
clone size: .
CDR3 DNA: TGTGCCATCAGCGCATGGGGAGCTAATGAAAAACTGTTTTTT
CDR3 protein: CAISAWGANEKLFF

D gene: .
J gene: TRBJ1-2
CDR3 length: 13
V gene: TRBV9
clone size: few
CDR3 DNA: TGTGCCAGCAGCGACAACTACAACTATGGCTACACCTTC
CDR3 protein: CASSDNYNYGYTF

D gene: TRBD1
J gene: TRBJ2-7
CDR3 length: 15
V gene: TRBV7-2
clone size: few
CDR3 DNA: TGTGCCAGCAGCTCCCAGACAGGGGAAACCTACGAGCAGTACTTC
CDR3 protein: CASSSQTGETYEQYF

D gene: TRBD1
J gene: TRBJ1-2
CDR3 length: 14
V gene: TRBV6-5
clone size: .
CDR3 DNA: TGTGCCAGCAGAACGACAGGGGGCAGCTATGGCTACACCTTC
CDR3 protein: CASRTTGGSYGYTF

D gene: .
J gene: TRBJ1-5
CDR3 length: 19
V gene: TRBV19
clone size: .
CDR3 DNA: TGTGCCAGTAGTATATCTGCGGTGGATGAAGTAGTCAGCAATCAGCCCCAGCATTTT
CDR3 protein: CASSISAVDEVVSNQPQHF

D gene: .
J gene: TRBJ1-1
CDR3 length: 17
V gene: TRBV30
clone size: few
CDR3 DNA: TGTGCCTTTTGCAGCTGGGTCGGGGGGGGTGTGAACACTGAAGCTTTCTTT
CDR3 protein: CAFCSWVGGGVNTEAFF

D gene: TRBD1
J gene: TRBJ1-3
CDR3 length: 17
V gene: TRBV7-2
clone size: .
CDR3 DNA: TGTGCCAGCAGCTTAGGGGGACAGGGGGTATCTGGAAACACCATATATTTT
CDR3 protein: CASSLGGQGVSGNTIYF

D gene: TRBD1
J gene: TRBJ2-2
CDR3 length: 16
V gene: TRBV7-8
clone size: .
CDR3 DNA: TGTGCCAGCAGCCCAAAGTCCAGGGGGTCTGGCGGGGAGCTGTTTTTT
CDR3 protein: CASSPKSRGSGGELFF

D gene: .
J gene: TRBJ1-4
CDR3 length: 16
V gene: TRBV7-6
clone size: .
CDR3 DNA: TGTGCCAGCAGCCAATCTCTCAGACATACTAATGAAAAACTGTTTTTT
CDR3 protein: CASSQSLRHTNEKLFF

D gene: .
J gene: TRBJ1-1
CDR3 length: 13
V gene: TRBV6-2/TRBV6-3
clone size: .
CDR3 DNA: TGTGCCAGCAGTCCCAGATCCTACAGGGCAGCTTTCTTT
CDR3 protein: CASSPRSYRAAFF

D gene: .
J gene: TRBJ2-7
CDR3 length: 15
V gene: TRBV27
clone size: .
CDR3 DNA: TGTGCCAGCAGTTTATTAGGGGGAACCTATTACGAGCAGTACTTC
CDR3 protein: CASSLLGGTYYEQYF

D gene: .
J gene: TRBJ1-6
CDR3 length: 17
V gene: TRBV5-1
clone size: .
CDR3 DNA: TGCGCCAGCAGCTTGTTAGGAAGGACAGAAGGTAATTCACCCCTCCACTTT
CDR3 protein: CASSLLGRTEGNSPLHF

D gene: TRBD2
J gene: TRBJ2-1
CDR3 length: 14
V gene: TRBV19
clone size: .
CDR3 DNA: TGTGCCAGTAGTACACTAGCGGGCGTAAATGAGCAGTTCTTC
CDR3 protein: CASSTLAGVNEQFF

D gene: .
J gene: TRBJ1-1
CDR3 length: 12
V gene: TRBV3-1/TRBV3-2
clone size: .
CDR3 DNA: TGTGCCAGCAGCCAAGGGGGGGGTGAAGCTTTCTTT
CDR3 protein: CASSQGGGEAFF

D gene: .
J gene: TRBJ2-1
CDR3 length: 11
V gene: TRBV7-9
clone size: .
CDR3 DNA: TGTGCCAGCAGCTTACTGAATGAGCAGTTCTTC
CDR3 protein: CASSLLNEQFF

D gene: TRBD2
J gene: TRBJ2-2
CDR3 length: 15
V gene: TRBV5-8
clone size: .
CDR3 DNA: TGTGCCAGCAGCTCGAGGACTAGCTGGGTCGGGGAGCTGTTTTTT
CDR3 protein: CASSSRTSWVGELFF

D gene: .
J gene: TRBJ1-6
CDR3 length: 16
V gene: TRBV4-2
clone size: .
CDR3 DNA: TGTGCCAGCAGCCAATTACAGGGTATTGGGAATTCACCCCTCCACTTT
CDR3 protein: CASSQLQGIGNSPLHF

D gene: .
J gene: TRBJ2-1
CDR3 length: 15
V gene: TRBV7-8
clone size: .
CDR3 DNA: TGTGCCAGCAGAATAAGCGGACCCTCCTACAATGAGCAGTTCTTC
CDR3 protein: CASRISGPSYNEQFF

D gene: .
J gene: TRBJ1-3
CDR3 length: 15
V gene: TRBV30
clone size: .
CDR3 DNA: TGTGCCTGGAGTCCTGTGGGAGCGGCTGGAAACACCATATATTTT
CDR3 protein: CAWSPVGAAGNTIYF

D gene: .
J gene: TRBJ1-6
CDR3 length: 15
V gene: TRBV9
clone size: .
CDR3 DNA: TGTGCCAGCAGCGTGGAGCAGGGTGTTAATTCACCCCTCCACTTT
CDR3 protein: CASSVEQGVNSPLHF

D gene: TRBD1
J gene: TRBJ1-2
CDR3 length: 15
V gene: TRBV11-2
clone size: .
CDR3 DNA: TGTGCCAGCAGCGCCGAACAACAGGGGTTTGATGGCTACACCTTC
CDR3 protein: CASSAEQQGFDGYTF

D gene: TRBD2
J gene: TRBJ2-3
CDR3 length: 18
V gene: TRBV4-1
clone size: .
CDR3 DNA: TGCGCCAGCAGCCAACGACTAGCGGGGGCCGCTGGCACAGATACGCAGTATTTT
CDR3 protein: CASSQRLAGAAGTDTQYF

D gene: .
J gene: TRBJ2-7
CDR3 length: 18
V gene: TRBV25-1
clone size: .
CDR3 DNA: TGTGCCAGCAGTGAATATTCCAACCACAGGAAGAACCCCTACGAGCAGTACTTC
CDR3 protein: CASSEYSNHRKNPYEQYF

D gene: .
J gene: TRBJ2-1
CDR3 length: 16
V gene: TRBV9
clone size: .
CDR3 DNA: TGTGCCAGCAGCGCCAAGACTAGTGTCTCCTACAATGAGCAGTTCTTC
CDR3 protein: CASSAKTSVSYNEQFF

D gene: TRBD1
J gene: TRBJ2-7
CDR3 length: 16
V gene: TRBV10-2
clone size: once
CDR3 DNA: TGCGCCAGCAGTGGGGCCAGGACAGGGTCAACCTACGAGCAGTACTTC
CDR3 protein: CASSGARTGSTYEQYF

D gene: .
J gene: TRBJ1-3
CDR3 length: 14
V gene: TRBV5-1
clone size: .
CDR3 DNA: TGCGCCAGCAGCTGGGGGACATACGGAAACACCATATATTTT
CDR3 protein: CASSWGTYGNTIYF

D gene: .
J gene: TRBJ2-7
CDR3 length: 14
V gene: TRBV7-9
clone size: .
CDR3 DNA: TGTGCCAGCAGCACACAGGGTCGGGCCTACGAGCAGTACTTC
CDR3 protein: CASSTQGRAYEQYF

D gene: TRBD1
J gene: TRBJ2-7
CDR3 length: 15
V gene: TRBV5-4
clone size: .
CDR3 DNA: TGTGCCAGCAGCCCCGGACAGGCGACCCTCTACGAGCAGTACTTC
CDR3 protein: CASSPGQATLYEQYF

D gene: .
J gene: TRBJ2-3
CDR3 length: 13
V gene: TRBV19
clone size: .
CDR3 DNA: TGTGCCAGTAACAAGGGACTCACAGATACGCAGTATTTT
CDR3 protein: CASNKGLTDTQYF

D gene: TRBD2
J gene: TRBJ2-1
CDR3 length: 18
V gene: TRBV5-8
clone size: .
CDR3 DNA: TGTGCCAGCAGCTTTTTCTGGTCCGGGGGGGGAACCTACAATGAGCAGTTCTTC
CDR3 protein: CASSFFWSGGGTYNEQFF

D gene: TRBD2
J gene: TRBJ2-1
CDR3 length: 14
V gene: TRBV19
clone size: .
CDR3 DNA: TGTGCCAGTAGACCCCGGGACTACCTCAATGAGCAGTTCTTC
CDR3 protein: CASRPRDYLNEQFF

D gene: TRBD2
J gene: TRBJ2-3
CDR3 length: 16
V gene: TRBV4-2
clone size: .
CDR3 DNA: TGTGCCAGCAGCCTGTTAGCGGGGGGAGTCACAGATACGCAGTATTTT
CDR3 protein: CASSLLAGGVTDTQYF

D gene: .
J gene: TRBJ2-5
CDR3 length: 15
V gene: TRBV15
clone size: .
CDR3 DNA: TGTGCCACCAGCAGAGATCCGAACAATCAAGAGACCCAGTACTTC
CDR3 protein: CATSRDPNNQETQYF

D gene: .
J gene: TRBJ1-2
CDR3 length: 10
V gene: TRBV19
clone size: .
CDR3 DNA: TGTGCCACCAGGGGTACGGGCTACACCTTC
CDR3 protein: CATRGTGYTF

D gene: TRBD1
J gene: TRBJ2-7
CDR3 length: 12
V gene: TRBV7-9
clone size: .
CDR3 DNA: TGTGCCAGCAGCCCGACAGGGGGCGAGCAGTACTTC
CDR3 protein: CASSPTGGEQYF

D gene: .
J gene: TRBJ1-1
CDR3 length: 12
V gene: TRBV29-1
clone size: .
CDR3 DNA: TGCAGCGGGTCCGGGGGTAGCACTGAAGCTTTCTTT
CDR3 protein: CSGSGGSTEAFF

D gene: TRBD1
J gene: TRBJ1-1
CDR3 length: 15
V gene: TRBV6-5
clone size: .
CDR3 DNA: TGTGCCAGCAGTTACGAGGTCAGGGGGCACACTGAAGCTTTCTTT
CDR3 protein: CASSYEVRGHTEAFF

D gene: .
J gene: TRBJ1-5
CDR3 length: 16
V gene: TRBV5-5
clone size: .
CDR3 DNA: TGTGCCAGCAGCCAGGCGGCGGGACTCCAGAATCAGCCCCAGCATTTT
CDR3 protein: CASSQAAGLQNQPQHF

D gene: TRBD1
J gene: TRBJ1-3
CDR3 length: 14
V gene: TRBV29-1
clone size: .
CDR3 DNA: TGCAGCGTTCGACAGGGACTCTCTGGAAACACCATATATTTT
CDR3 protein: CSVRQGLSGNTIYF

D gene: .
J gene: TRBJ2-5
CDR3 length: 16
V gene: TRBV4-3
clone size: .
CDR3 DNA: TGCGCCAGCAGCCAAACCCCAGGAGGGGGCGGGGAGACCCAGTACTTC
CDR3 protein: CASSQTPGGGGETQYF

D gene: .
J gene: TRBJ2-1
CDR3 length: 15
V gene: TRBV7-6
clone size: .
CDR3 DNA: TGTGCCAGCAGCTTAGACGTTAGCTCCTACAATGAGCAGTTCTTC
CDR3 protein: CASSLDVSSYNEQFF

D gene: .
J gene: TRBJ1-2
CDR3 length: 16
V gene: TRBV7-9
clone size: .
CDR3 DNA: TGTGCCAGCAGCGGGATACAGGGTCCTACCGGCTATGGCTACACCTTC
CDR3 protein: CASSGIQGPTGYGYTF

D gene: .
J gene: TRBJ2-7
CDR3 length: 13
V gene: TRBV19
clone size: .
CDR3 DNA: TGTGCCAGTAGTATTCAGGGGCCCTACGAGCAGTACTTC
CDR3 protein: CASSIQGPYEQYF

D gene: .
J gene: TRBJ1-1
CDR3 length: 14
V gene: TRBV5-6
clone size: .
CDR3 DNA: TGTGCCAGCAGCCCGGGACTGGTTAGGAGTAAAGCTTTCTTT
CDR3 protein: CASSPGLVRSKAFF

D gene: .
J gene: TRBJ2-3
CDR3 length: 12
V gene: TRBV5-1
clone size: .
CDR3 DNA: TGCGCCAGCAGGCAGGGTAGGGATACGCAGTATTTT
CDR3 protein: CASRQGRDTQYF

D gene: TRBD1
J gene: TRBJ1-4
CDR3 length: 14
V gene: TRBV7-2
clone size: .
CDR3 DNA: TGTGCCAGCAGCCCCCAGGGGGCCGGTGAAAAACTGTTTTTT
CDR3 protein: CASSPQGAGEKLFF